This T cell receptor beta chain comes out of a study of breast tumors, draining lymph nodes, adjacent tissues. This CDR3 is built from 13 residues. The V and J ends lost 6 bases and 0 bases respectively, with 11 bases between them. Germline assignment: CDR1 DFQATT and CDR2 SNEGSKA (reference sequence). Whole-study findings and limits: Compared with lymph nodes, tumors were less diverse; compared with nontumor tissue, more. Luminal-like breast cancer showed significantly greater tumor-nontumor repertoire similarity than basal-like breast cancer did. The lymph node origin of tumor T cells was framed as consistent with a hypothesis, not demonstrated.

TCRdb redid the calling of the multiplex PCR reads with MiXCR, one entry per CDR3 protein. The sample has some 85,000 distinct CDR3 sequences, around 30% seen once. Samples came from axillary lymph nodes draining the breast cancer. At least ten counts were recorded for this clonotype. Its matching antigen is unknown. V usage is TRBV20-1 and J usage is TRBJ2-5; either TRBD1 or TRBD2 may supply D (5 bases each). Sequencing was done on a sample of axillary lymph node tissue. This TCR was recovered from a female donor with breast cancer. Some clones in this sample may be carry-over from other donors' samples. This CDR3 reads CSAPPGHQETQYF. The CDR3 DNA reads TGCAGTGCACCTCCGGGACACCAAGAGACCCAGTACTTC.